The 26 T cell receptor beta chains given below trace back to one sample, sequenced in a study of T cells expressing NK-cell markers. TCRdb re-called the 5' RACE reads, yielding one record per CDR3 amino acid sequence without DNA. The listing records about 460,000 distinct CDR3 sequences. The source material was blood T cells: a sorted CD56 or NKG2C T cell subset, CD4+ or CD8+ T cells, or bulk PBMC T cells (not recorded which). Receptor source: a woman aged 45-65 years in good health.

The J gene is TRBJ2-6, the V gene TRBV4-1; TCRdb's assignment of TRBD2 cannot be checked, as there is no DNA. The CDR3 contains 19 residues. The germline gives CDR1 MGHRA, CDR2 YSYEKL. CDR3 sequence reads: CASSQVPDSGRAGANVLTF.

This CDR3 reads CASSPRVGERSPYGYTF. This sequence joins TRBV12-3 or TRBV12-4 and TRBJ1-2. This CDR3 region has 17 residues.

The chain uses TRBV5-1 and TRBJ1-4. The CDR3 extends over 15 amino acids. The germline gives CDR1 SGHRS, CDR2 YFSETQ. Here the CDR3 reads CASSLERTFNEKLFF.

The gene calls are TRBV20-1 and TRBJ2-5; TCRdb selects TRBD1, and the lack of DNA leaves this call unchecked. The CDR3 has 17 amino acids. Germline loops: CDR1 DFQATT, CDR2 SNEGSKA (reference sequence). The CDR3 is CSASTLTGSKGRETQYF.

The chain recombines TRBV24-1 with TRBJ2-1; TCRdb's D gene call, TRBD1, goes unchecked for lack of DNA. CDR1 is KGHDR and CDR2 is SFDVKD in the germline V gene. This CDR3 comprises 14 residues. The CDR3: CATSDPGSNNEQFF.

J is TRBJ2-1 and V is TRBV12-3 or TRBV12-4; checking the TCRdb D call of TRBD2 is not possible without DNA. The CDR3 extends over 15 amino acids. This CDR3 reads CASSFRAGGVDEQFF.

The chain carries TRBV18 and TRBJ2-5; TCRdb proposes TRBD2, but this gene call is untestable without DNA. CDR3 length: 14 amino acids. CDR1 is KGHSH, CDR2 LQKENI, per germline. The CDR3 spells CASSPLAGVETQYF.

The V call is TRBV5-1, the J call TRBJ2-5; TCRdb names TRBD1, which stays unverified in the absence of DNA. Germline V CDR1 and CDR2: SGHRS, YFSETQ. This CDR3 spans 13 amino acids. The CDR3 sequence: CASSFRGQETQYF. The whole variable domain, remainder taken from reference TRBV5-1 and TRBJ2-5, is KAGVTQTPRYLIKTRGQQVTLSCSPISGHRSVSWYQQTPGQGLQFLFEYFSETQRNKGNFPGRFSGRQFSNSRSEMNVSTLELGDSALYLCASSFRGQETQYFGPGTRLLVL.

The genes are TRBV30 and TRBJ1-1. The germline V gene has CDR1 GTSNPN and CDR2 SVGIG (reference sequence). This CDR3 contains 14 residues. This CDR3 is CAWKTRSFGVEAFF.

The chain couples TRBV21-1 to TRBJ1-1. TRBV21-1 is a listed pseudogene. CDR3 length: 13 residues. CDR3 loop: CASSGSGNTEAFF.

The rearrangement joins TRBV7-2 to TRBJ2-7; TCRdb's D gene call, TRBD1, goes unchecked for lack of DNA. The germline V gene encodes CDR1 SGHTA and CDR2 FQGNSA. This CDR3 is 12 amino acids long. CDR3 sequence reads: CASSSSGGGEYF. Looking up the rest from reference TRBV7-2 and TRBJ2-7 gives the full variable domain: GAGVSQSPSNKVTEKGKDVELRCDPISGHTALYWYRQSLGQGLEFLIYFQGNSAPDKSGLPSDRFSAERTGGSVSTLTIQRTQQEDSAVYLCASSSSGGGEYFGPGTRLTVT.

The chain combines TRBV12-3 or TRBV12-4 with TRBJ2-3; TCRdb outputs TRBD2, but without DNA this stays unchecked. The CDR3 is 15 amino acids. The CDR3 loop is CASSRRGEARDTQYF.

The chain has TRBV5-4 and TRBJ1-4; with no DNA, the TCRdb D assignment of TRBD1 cannot be verified. Germline V CDR1 and CDR2: SGHNT, YYREEE (reference sequence). There are 14 residues in the CDR3. The CDR3 spells CASSLTGDREKLFF.

The V gene is TRBV5-1, the J gene TRBJ1-2. The CDR3 extends over 12 amino acids. The germline V gene encodes CDR1 SGHRS and CDR2 YFSETQ. This CDR3 is CASSFSDYGYTF.

This chain links TRBV19 with TRBJ2-2; the D gene TCRdb calls, TRBD2, cannot be checked with no DNA. This CDR3 comprises 14 residues. Germline V gene sequence: CDR1 LNHDA, CDR2 SQIVND (reference sequence). The CDR3 spells CAGGTSGVAGELFF.

The chain links TRBV12-3 or TRBV12-4 to TRBJ2-1; the D gene TCRdb calls, TRBD2, cannot be checked with no DNA. The CDR3 totals 15 residues. This chain's CDR3 is CASSLDREGYNEQFF.

The rearrangement uses TRBV24-1 and TRBJ2-1. The germline V gene encodes CDR1 KGHDR and CDR2 SFDVKD. The CDR3 runs 16 residues. The CDR3 sequence: CATSDLAQSSYNEQFF.

The chain uses TRBV7-9 and TRBJ2-3; checking the TCRdb D call of TRBD2 is not possible without DNA. This CDR3 comprises 15 residues. Germline CDR1 is SEHNR and CDR2 is FQNEAQ (reference sequence). The CDR3 spells CASSLTSGRSGTQYF.

The chain recombines TRBV3-1 with TRBJ1-4. Germline lookup yields CDR1 LGHDT and CDR2 YNNKEL (reference sequence). The CDR3 totals 16 residues. This CDR3 is CASSQNPIGPNEKLFF. The whole variable domain, remainder taken from reference TRBV3-1 and TRBJ1-4, is DTAVSQTPKYLVTQMGNDKSIKCEQNLGHDTMYWYKQDSKKFLKIMFSYNNKELIINETVPNRFSPKSPDKAHLNLHINSLELGDSAVYFCASSQNPIGPNEKLFFGSGTQLSVL.

This chain links TRBV5-1 with TRBJ2-1; the TCRdb call, TRBD2, lacks DNA for checking. Germline lookup yields CDR1 SGHRS and CDR2 YFSETQ. This CDR3 has 13 residues. Here the CDR3 reads CASSLALVKEQFF. The whole variable domain, filled in from reference TRBV5-1 and TRBJ2-1, reads KAGVTQTPRYLIKTRGQQVTLSCSPISGHRSVSWYQQTPGQGLQFLFEYFSETQRNKGNFPGRFSGRQFSNSRSEMNVSTLELGDSALYLCASSLALVKEQFFGPGTRLTVL.

The chain employs TRBV18 and TRBJ2-2. The germline V gene has CDR1 KGHSH and CDR2 LQKENI. The CDR3 covers 16 residues. CDR3 amino acids: CASSPRMGRGTGELFF.

The chain couples TRBV5-6 to TRBJ1-1; TCRdb names TRBD1, which stays unverified in the absence of DNA. The CDR3 has 14 residues. Germline lookup yields CDR1 SGHDT and CDR2 YYEEEE. This CDR3 is CASSLQQGHTEAFF.

The chain has TRBV10-2 and TRBJ2-3. The CDR3 sequence is 12 residues long. CDR1 and CDR2 (germline): WSHSY, SAAADI. The CDR3 loop reads CAGTINGDTQYF.

The gene calls are TRBV6-1 and TRBJ1-2; TCRdb returns TRBD1, unconfirmable since there is no DNA. The length of the CDR3 is 14 residues. CDR1 and CDR2 (germline): MNHNS, SASEGT. CDR3 in amino acids: CASLRDTANYGYTF.

The chain has TRBV7-3 and TRBJ1-6. The CDR3 runs to 15 residues. CDR1 is SGHTA, CDR2 FQGTGA, per germline. This CDR3 reads CASSLTGGENSPLHF.

V usage is TRBV7-9 and J usage is TRBJ1-2; TCRdb indicates TRBD1, and absent DNA this call remains unverified. Germline V gene sequence: CDR1 SEHNR, CDR2 FQNEAQ (reference sequence). The CDR3 is 15 residues long. The CDR3 here is CASTLNWGADYGYTF.